This T cell receptor beta chain was obtained from a study of shared clonotypes between healthy human individuals. Between the trimmed V and J ends, which lost 1 base and 1 base, there was a span of 8 bases. Germline CDR1 and CDR2: KGHSH and LQKENI. This CDR3 has 15 residues. An assay was performed, and its level was deep. Sequenced by immunoSEQ multiplex PCR; TCRdb stores in-frame clones only, minus some. The sample lists roughly 1,000,000 clones, more than 75% seen once, with 0.5% to 0.65% in the top ten. The sequenced sample was memory CD4+ T cells from PBMCs. The subset was: CD45RA-negative fraction. The receptor's source is a man aged 18-30 years in good health. Some clones in this sample may be carry-over from other donors' samples. The chain is built from TRBV18 and TRBJ1-5; D gene uncertain. The chain's CDR3 is CASSPRGVSNQPQHF. The CDR3 DNA reads TGTGCCAGCTCACCACGAGGCGTAAGCAATCAGCCCCAGCATTTT.